A selection of T cell receptor beta chains follows, all from one sample in a study of blood T cells in healthy people across ages. TCRdb reprocessed the 5' RACE reads via MiXCR and lists one record per CDR3 protein. Here the sample spans approximately 900,000 distinct CDR3 sequences, roughly 43% being singletons. Sequencing was done on a sample of blood. All receptors come from a man aged 25 to 45 in good health. Each CDR3 is given with its conserved first and last residue. The order of the fields is CDR3 length, clone size, J gene, D gene, V gene, CDR3 protein, CDR3 DNA. The D gene is left open where the match is weak. Only some rows state a clone size, as once, few, many or a class for expanded clones.

>16|few|TRBJ2-7|TRBD1|TRBV3-1
CASSIRRDRSSYEQYF
TGTGCCAGCAGCATCCGCCGGGACAGATCCTCCTACGAGCAGTACTTC
>14|few|TRBJ2-3|TRBD2|TRBV12-3/TRBV12-4
CASSPGGGSDTQYF
TGTGCCAGCAGCCCCGGCGGGGGGTCAGATACGCAGTATTTT
>13|-|TRBJ2-3|-|TRBV2
CASVGAITDTQYF
TGTGCCAGCGTAGGCGCAATCACAGATACGCAGTATTTT
>11|few|TRBJ1-2|-|TRBV3-1
CASSHRVGYTF
TGTGCCAGCAGCCACAGGGTTGGCTACACCTTC
>15|-|TRBJ1-2|-|TRBV5-1
CASSLGGPNNYGYTF
TGCGCCAGCAGCTTGGGGGGCCCGAATAACTATGGCTACACCTTC
>13|-|TRBJ1-5|TRBD1|TRBV30
CAWSLGGSQPQHF
TGTGCCTGGAGTCTAGGGGGCAGTCAGCCCCAGCATTTT
>14|-|TRBJ2-1|TRBD2|TRBV2
CASTTSGGAGEQFF
TGTGCCAGCACGACTAGCGGGGGGGCCGGTGAGCAGTTCTTC
>17|few|TRBJ2-1|TRBD2|TRBV5-6
CASSLVGGGASYNEQFF
TGTGCCAGCAGCTTGGTTGGCGGGGGGGCCTCCTACAATGAGCAGTTCTTC
>12|-|TRBJ1-2|-|TRBV25-1
CASSLGHRGYTF
TGTGCCAGCAGTTTAGGCCATAGGGGCTACACCTTC
>15|-|TRBJ2-3|TRBD1|TRBV5-1
CASSLMDRITDTQYF
TGCGCCAGCAGCCTGATGGACAGGATCACAGATACGCAGTATTTT
>15|-|TRBJ1-5|-|TRBV28
CASSLRAVGNQPQHF
TGTGCCAGCAGTTTGAGGGCGGTTGGCAATCAGCCCCAGCATTTT
>13|-|TRBJ2-1|TRBD2|TRBV4-2
CASSQETSARQFF
TGTGCCAGCAGCCAGGAAACTAGCGCCCGGCAGTTCTTC
>14|-|TRBJ2-1|TRBD2|TRBV18
CASSEVREGNEQFF
TGTGCCAGCTCGGAGGTGCGGGAGGGCAATGAGCAGTTCTTC
>14|-|TRBJ2-1|TRBD1|TRBV10-3
CAISAGTAYNEQFF
TGTGCCATCAGTGCCGGGACAGCTTACAATGAGCAGTTCTTC
>14|-|TRBJ2-7|-|TRBV20-1
CSVRGRGDTYEQYF
TGCAGTGTCCGGGGGCGCGGGGACACCTACGAGCAGTACTTC
>14|-|TRBJ2-5|-|TRBV2
CASSEQGLQETQYF
TGTGCCAGCAGTGAACAAGGATTACAAGAGACCCAGTACTTC
>17|-|TRBJ2-3|-|TRBV24-1
CATSDAPGGFSTDTQYF
TGTGCCACCAGTGACGCCCCCGGGGGCTTTAGCACAGATACGCAGTATTTT
>14|-|TRBJ1-1|TRBD1|TRBV10-3
CAITDDRGDLEAFF
TGTGCCATCACTGACGACAGGGGTGATTTAGAAGCTTTCTTT
>15|-|TRBJ2-7|-|TRBV14
CASSPSGRGTYEQYF
TGTGCCAGCAGCCCGTCAGGACGCGGAACCTACGAGCAGTACTTC
>14|-|TRBJ2-3|TRBD1|TRBV10-3
CAIIPGQHTDTQYF
TGTGCCATCATCCCGGGACAGCACACAGATACGCAGTATTTT
>15|-|TRBJ2-5|-|TRBV6-5
CASSSRAWVQETQYF
TGTGCCAGCAGCTCCCGGGCTTGGGTTCAAGAGACCCAGTACTTC
>18|-|TRBJ2-1|TRBD2|TRBV7-2
CASSLWVSGGVGHNEQFF
TGTGCCAGCAGCTTATGGGTTAGCGGGGGGGTGGGGCACAATGAGCAGTTCTTC
>10|-|TRBJ1-1|-|TRBV29-1
CSGSDTEAFF
TGCAGCGGCTCGGACACTGAAGCTTTCTTT
>12|few|TRBJ2-7|TRBD1|TRBV20-1
CSAGTGNSGQYF
TGCAGTGCGGGGACAGGAAATAGTGGGCAGTACTTC
>14|few|TRBJ2-7|-|TRBV6-2/TRBV6-3
CASSSRSPYYEQYF
TGTGCCAGCAGTTCACGGTCTCCCTACTACGAGCAGTACTTC
>15|-|TRBJ2-7|TRBD2|TRBV29-1
CSVAGRTSGPYEQYF
TGCAGCGTTGCTGGGAGGACTAGCGGGCCCTACGAGCAGTACTTC
>15|few|TRBJ2-6|-|TRBV12-3/TRBV12-4
CASSLSGVGANVLTF
TGTGCCAGCAGTTTATCGGGGGTTGGGGCCAACGTCCTGACTTTC
>13|-|TRBJ2-5|-|TRBV20-1
CSASRLVKETQYF
TGCAGTGCTAGTCGACTGGTCAAAGAGACCCAGTACTTC
>14|-|TRBJ1-1|-|TRBV12-3/TRBV12-4
CASSLDSRPTEAFF
TGTGCCAGCAGCTTGGACAGCCGGCCCACTGAAGCTTTCTTT
>16|-|TRBJ2-4|TRBD2|TRBV6-2/TRBV6-3
CASSPIAGLAKNIQYF
TGTGCCAGCAGTCCTATAGCGGGGCTAGCCAAAAACATTCAGTACTTC
>12|-|TRBJ2-7|-|TRBV29-1
CSVDPSYNEQYF
TGCAGCGTTGACCCCAGCTACAATGAGCAGTACTTC
>15|-|TRBJ2-4|-|TRBV7-2
CASSFYGPGQNIQYF
TGTGCCAGCAGCTTCTACGGACCCGGCCAAAACATTCAGTACTTC
>14|few|TRBJ2-7|TRBD2|TRBV6-2/TRBV6-3
CASRSSGGGYEQYF
TGTGCCAGCAGATCTAGCGGGGGCGGCTACGAGCAGTACTTC
>14|few|TRBJ2-7|-|TRBV3-1
CASSQGLTSYEQYF
TGTGCCAGCAGCCAAGGATTGACATCCTACGAGCAGTACTTC
>15|few|TRBJ2-7|-|TRBV3-1
CASSQAGRFSYEQYF
TGTGCCAGCAGCCAAGCTGGGAGGTTCTCGTACGAGCAGTACTTC
>17|-|TRBJ2-3|TRBD2|TRBV24-1
CATSDLNRRGGTDTQYF
TGTGCCACCAGTGATTTGAACCGGAGGGGAGGGACAGATACGCAGTATTTT
>15|-|TRBJ2-7|-|TRBV27
CASSLERGVVHEQYF
TGTGCCAGCAGTTTAGAAAGAGGGGTAGTCCACGAGCAGTACTTC
>15|-|TRBJ2-7|TRBD2|TRBV28
CASRKTSGTNYEQYF
TGTGCCAGCAGGAAGACTAGCGGGACTAACTACGAGCAGTACTTC
>14|many|TRBJ2-7|-|TRBV27
CASSYRDGPYEQYF
TGTGCCAGCAGTTACCGGGACGGGCCCTACGAGCAGTACTTC
>17|-|TRBJ2-1|-|TRBV6-5
CASSSPLSGAAGNEQFF
TGTGCCAGCAGTTCCCCGTTATCGGGGGCCGCGGGCAATGAGCAGTTCTTC